Ten or more counts support the clone carrying this T cell receptor beta chain. Its antigen remains unknown. The data were taken from a study of glioma-infiltrating T cells. Study-level results: Very few CDR3 sequences were shared between tissue and blood. Above-expected tissue-blood divergence occurred in all gliomas, most in low-grade ones.

CDR1 and CDR2 from the germline V gene are MNHEY and SMNVEV (reference sequence). The CDR3 has 16 amino acids. Trimming cost V 2 bases and J 9 bases; bases outside gene matches: 10. The iRepertoire nested amplicon-rescue multiplex PCR amplified TCR alpha and beta CDR3s from RNA. For one-step reverse transcription and amplification, roughly 95-400 ng of tissue mRNA or PBMC total RNA was used. TCRdb independently ran MiXCR on the multiplex PCR reads; one entry per CDR3 protein. This table holds roughly 20,000 distinct CDR3 sequences, about 26% found once. The sample consisted of glioma tissue, nonneoplastic brain tissue, or PBMCs (not recorded which). This chain uses TRBV27 with TRBJ2-1; 10 bases line up with TRBD1. The origin of this receptor is a human donor with low-grade glioma or glioblastoma, undergoing nonglioma brain surgery, or in good health (not recorded which). The CDR3 sequence: CASSLGFGTGEVEQFF. In nucleotides, the CDR3 is TGTGCCAGCAGTTTAGGGTTTGGGACAGGGGAGGTTGAGCAGTTCTTC.